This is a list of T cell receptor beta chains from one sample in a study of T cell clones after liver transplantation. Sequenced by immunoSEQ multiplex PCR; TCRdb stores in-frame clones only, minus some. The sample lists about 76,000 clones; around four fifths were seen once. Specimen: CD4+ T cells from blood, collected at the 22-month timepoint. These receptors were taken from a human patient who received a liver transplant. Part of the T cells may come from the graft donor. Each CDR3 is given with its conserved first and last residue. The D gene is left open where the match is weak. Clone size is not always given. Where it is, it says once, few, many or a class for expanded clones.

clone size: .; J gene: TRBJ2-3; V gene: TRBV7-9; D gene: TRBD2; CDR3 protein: CASSPLRREGEDTQYF; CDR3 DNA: TGTGCCAGCAGCCCCCTGCGGCGGGAGGGGGAAGATACGCAGTATTTT
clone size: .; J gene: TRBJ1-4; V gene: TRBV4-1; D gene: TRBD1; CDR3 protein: CASSNQGEVEKLFF; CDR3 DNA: TGCGCCAGCAGTAATCAGGGGGAAGTGGAAAAACTGTTTTTT
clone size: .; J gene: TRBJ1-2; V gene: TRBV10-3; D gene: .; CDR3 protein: CAISSSQDPIYTF; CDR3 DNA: TGTGCCATCAGTTCGTCCCAGGACCCAATATACACCTTC
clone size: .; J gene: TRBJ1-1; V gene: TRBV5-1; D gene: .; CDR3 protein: CASSVIPGSTEAFF; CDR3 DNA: TGCGCCAGCAGCGTAATACCAGGGAGCACTGAAGCTTTCTTT
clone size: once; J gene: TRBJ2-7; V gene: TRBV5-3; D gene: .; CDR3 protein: CAGLERRVRGVYEQYF; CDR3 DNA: TGTGCCGGCCTGGAGCGTCGGGTCAGAGGGGTGTACGAGCAGTACTTC
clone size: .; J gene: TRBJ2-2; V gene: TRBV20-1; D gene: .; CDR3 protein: CSARGNGELFF; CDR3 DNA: TGCAGTGCTAGGGGGAACGGGGAGCTGTTTTTT
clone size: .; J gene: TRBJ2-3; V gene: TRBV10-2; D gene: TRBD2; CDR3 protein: CASTLLAGDTDTQYF; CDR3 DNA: TGCGCCAGCACCCTACTAGCGGGAGACACAGATACGCAGTATTTT
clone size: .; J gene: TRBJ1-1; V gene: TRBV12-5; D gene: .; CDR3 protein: CATSPGHVNTEAFF; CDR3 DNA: TGTGCTACTTCCCCGGGACATGTGAACACTGAAGCTTTCTTT
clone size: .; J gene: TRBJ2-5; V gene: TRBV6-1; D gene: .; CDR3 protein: CAGSGGFQETQYF; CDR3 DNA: TGTGCCGGAAGTGGTGGGTTCCAAGAGACCCAGTACTTC
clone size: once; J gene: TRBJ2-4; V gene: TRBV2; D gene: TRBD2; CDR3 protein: CASGTSGSGNIQYF; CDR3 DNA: TGTGCCAGTGGGACTAGCGGGAGTGGGAACATTCAGTACTTC
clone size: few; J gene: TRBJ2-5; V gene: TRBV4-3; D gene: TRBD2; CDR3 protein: CASSQDLAGETQYF; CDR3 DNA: TGCGCCAGCAGCCAAGATCTAGCGGGGGAGACCCAGTACTTC
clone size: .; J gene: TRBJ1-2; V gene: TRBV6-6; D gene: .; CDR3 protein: CASTLSSREIYGYTF; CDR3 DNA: TGTGCCAGCACCCTGAGTAGTAGAGAGATCTATGGCTACACCTTC
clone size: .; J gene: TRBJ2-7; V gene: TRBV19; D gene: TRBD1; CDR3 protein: CASRDRTGNNEQYF; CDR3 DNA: TGTGCCAGTAGGGATCGGACAGGGAATAACGAGCAGTACTTC
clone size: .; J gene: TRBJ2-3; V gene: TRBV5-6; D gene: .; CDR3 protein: CASSPTAVDTQYF; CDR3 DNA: TGTGCCAGCAGCCCCACAGCCGTCGATACGCAGTATTTT
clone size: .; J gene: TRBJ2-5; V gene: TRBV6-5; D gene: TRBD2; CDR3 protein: CASSRTSGRDETQYF; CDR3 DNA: TGTGCCAGCAGTCGGACTAGCGGGAGGGACGAGACCCAGTACTTC
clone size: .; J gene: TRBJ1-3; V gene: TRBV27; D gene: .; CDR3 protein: CASSPYATRGSGNTIYF; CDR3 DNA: TGTGCCAGCAGTCCCTACGCTACGCGGGGGTCTGGAAACACCATATATTTT
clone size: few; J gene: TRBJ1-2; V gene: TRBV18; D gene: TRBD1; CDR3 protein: CASSPDRVFGYTF; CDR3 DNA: TGTGCCAGCTCTCCTGACAGGGTGTTTGGCTACACCTTC
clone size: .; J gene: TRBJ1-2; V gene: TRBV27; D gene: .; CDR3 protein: CASRFRGGEGGYTF; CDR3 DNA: TGTGCCAGCAGATTCCGGGGGGGAGAGGGTGGCTACACCTTC
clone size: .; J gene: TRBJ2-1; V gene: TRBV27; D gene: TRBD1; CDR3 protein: CASRGTAYNEQFF; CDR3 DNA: TGTGCCAGCAGAGGGACAGCTTACAATGAGCAGTTCTTC
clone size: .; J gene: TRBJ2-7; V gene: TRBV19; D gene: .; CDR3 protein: CASSNRYEQYF; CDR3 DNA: TGTGCCAGTAGTAACCGCTACGAGCAGTACTTC
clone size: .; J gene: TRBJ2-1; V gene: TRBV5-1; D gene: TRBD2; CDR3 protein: CASSEAGVSRNEQFF; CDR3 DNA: TGCGCCAGCAGTGAAGCGGGAGTATCGAGAAATGAGCAGTTCTTC
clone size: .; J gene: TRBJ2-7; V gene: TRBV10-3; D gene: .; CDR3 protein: CALGESNPYEQYF; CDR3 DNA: TGTGCCCTTGGGGAGTCAAACCCCTACGAGCAGTACTTC
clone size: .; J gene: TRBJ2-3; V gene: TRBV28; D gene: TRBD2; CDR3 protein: CASSLSSLAGSMADTQYF; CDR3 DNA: TGTGCCAGCAGTTTAAGCTCATTAGCGGGAAGTATGGCAGATACGCAGTATTTT
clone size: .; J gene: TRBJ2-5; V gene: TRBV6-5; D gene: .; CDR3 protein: CASSYPRRQTQYF; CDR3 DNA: TGTGCCAGCAGTTACCCCCGGCGGCAGACCCAGTACTTC
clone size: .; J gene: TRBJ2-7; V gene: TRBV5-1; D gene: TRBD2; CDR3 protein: CASSFLAGGPGEQYF; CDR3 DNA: TGCGCCAGCAGCTTCTTAGCGGGGGGCCCGGGCGAGCAGTACTTC
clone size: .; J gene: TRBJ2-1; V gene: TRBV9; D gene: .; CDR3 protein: CASSLRAGPPNEQFF; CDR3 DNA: TGTGCCAGCAGCCTTCGGGCGGGACCACCCAATGAGCAGTTCTTC
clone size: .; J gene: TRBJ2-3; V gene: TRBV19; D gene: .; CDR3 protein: CASRALRDPDTQYF; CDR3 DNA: TGTGCCAGTAGAGCCCTAAGGGATCCAGATACGCAGTATTTT
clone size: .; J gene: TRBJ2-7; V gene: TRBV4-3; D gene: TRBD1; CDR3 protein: CASSQEVRGPYEQYF; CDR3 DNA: TGCGCCAGCAGCCAAGAGGTAAGGGGGCCCTACGAGCAGTACTTC
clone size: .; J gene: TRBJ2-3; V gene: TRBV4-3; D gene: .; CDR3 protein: CASSEDRIVKSLYF; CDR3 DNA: TGCGCCAGCAGCGAGGACCGAATCGTTAAAAGTCTGTATTTT
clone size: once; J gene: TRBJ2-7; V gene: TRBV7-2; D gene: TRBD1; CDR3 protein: CASSQIGQENSYEQYF; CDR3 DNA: TGTGCCAGCAGCCAGATAGGACAGGAGAACTCCTACGAGCAGTACTTC
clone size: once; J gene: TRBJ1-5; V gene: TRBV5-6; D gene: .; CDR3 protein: CASSPSRGGNQPQHF; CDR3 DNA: TGTGCCAGCAGCCCCAGCAGGGGTGGCAATCAGCCCCAGCATTTT
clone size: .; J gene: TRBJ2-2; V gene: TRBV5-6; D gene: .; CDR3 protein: CASSRRGRINTGELFF; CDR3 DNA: TGTGCCAGCAGCCGTAGAGGGAGGATTAACACCGGGGAGCTGTTTTTT
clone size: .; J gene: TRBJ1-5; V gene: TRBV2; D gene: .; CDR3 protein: CASNGRVDQPQHF; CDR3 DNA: TGTGCCAGCAATGGCAGGGTGGATCAGCCCCAGCATTTT
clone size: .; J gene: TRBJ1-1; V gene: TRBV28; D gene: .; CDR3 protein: CASSLEYTEAFF; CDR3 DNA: TGTGCCAGCAGTTTAGAATACACTGAAGCTTTCTTT
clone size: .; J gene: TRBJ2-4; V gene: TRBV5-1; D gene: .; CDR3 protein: CASSLESPRNAGPNIQYF; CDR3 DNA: TGCGCCAGCAGCTTGGAAAGCCCCCGGAACGCAGGCCCTAACATTCAGTACTTC
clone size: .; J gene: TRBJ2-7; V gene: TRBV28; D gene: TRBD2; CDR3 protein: CASSPGLAGFSYEQYF; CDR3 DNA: TGTGCCAGCAGCCCAGGACTAGCGGGCTTCTCCTACGAGCAGTACTTC
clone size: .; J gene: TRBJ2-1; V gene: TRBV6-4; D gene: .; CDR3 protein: CASSPGLNNEQFF; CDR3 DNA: TGTGCCAGCAGCCCCGGCCTGAATAATGAGCAGTTCTTC
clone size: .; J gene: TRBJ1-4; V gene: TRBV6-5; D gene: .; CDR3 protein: CASSYSQGREKLFF; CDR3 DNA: TGTGCCAGCAGTTACTCACAGGGTCGGGAAAAACTGTTTTTT
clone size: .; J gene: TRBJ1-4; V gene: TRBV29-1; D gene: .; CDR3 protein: CSGLTPTNEKLFF; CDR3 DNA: TGCAGCGGTCTGACACCAACTAATGAAAAACTGTTTTTT
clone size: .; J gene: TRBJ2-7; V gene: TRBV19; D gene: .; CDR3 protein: CASSIIRGSYEQYF; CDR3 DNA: TGTGCCAGTAGTATTATTAGGGGCTCCTACGAGCAGTACTTC
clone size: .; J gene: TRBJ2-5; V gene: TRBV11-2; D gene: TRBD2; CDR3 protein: CASSLTSGSETQYF; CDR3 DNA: TGTGCCAGCAGCTTGACTAGCGGGAGCGAGACCCAGTACTTC
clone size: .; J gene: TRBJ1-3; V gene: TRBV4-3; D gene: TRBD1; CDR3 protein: CASSPTGGIFGNTIYF; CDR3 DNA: TGCGCCAGCAGCCCGACAGGGGGCATTTTTGGAAACACCATATATTTT
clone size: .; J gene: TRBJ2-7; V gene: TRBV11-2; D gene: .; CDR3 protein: CASSSLKRREFEQYF; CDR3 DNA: TGTGCCAGCAGCTCCCTTAAGCGAAGGGAGTTCGAGCAGTACTTC
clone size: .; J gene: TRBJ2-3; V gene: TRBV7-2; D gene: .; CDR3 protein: CASSLITGYGSDTQYF; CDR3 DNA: TGTGCCAGCAGCTTAATTACAGGGTATGGAAGCGATACGCAGTATTTT
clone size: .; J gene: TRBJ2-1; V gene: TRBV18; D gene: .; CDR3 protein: CASSGGSDSSYNEQFF; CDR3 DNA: TGTGCCAGCTCAGGCGGATCGGACAGCTCCTACAATGAGCAGTTCTTC
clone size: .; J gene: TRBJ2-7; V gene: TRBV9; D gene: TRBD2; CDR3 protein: CASSITSGDHEQYF; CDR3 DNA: TGTGCCAGCAGCATTACCAGCGGGGACCACGAGCAGTACTTC
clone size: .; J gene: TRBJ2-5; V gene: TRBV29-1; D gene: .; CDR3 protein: CSVRGVGQETQYF; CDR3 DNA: TGCAGCGTCCGAGGAGTCGGGCAAGAGACCCAGTACTTC
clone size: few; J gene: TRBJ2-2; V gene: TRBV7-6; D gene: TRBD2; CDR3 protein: CASSHRTSNTGELFF; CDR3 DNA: TGTGCCAGCAGCCACCGGACTAGCAACACCGGGGAGCTGTTTTTT
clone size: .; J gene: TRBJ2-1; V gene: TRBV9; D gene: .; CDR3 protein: CASSGAQGGYNEQFF; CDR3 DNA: TGTGCCAGCAGCGGAGCCCAGGGTGGGTACAATGAGCAGTTCTTC
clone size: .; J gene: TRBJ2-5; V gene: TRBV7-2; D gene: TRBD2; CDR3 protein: CASSLLAGGPYETQYF; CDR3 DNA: TGTGCCAGCAGCTTACTAGCGGGGGGGCCTTATGAGACCCAGTACTTC
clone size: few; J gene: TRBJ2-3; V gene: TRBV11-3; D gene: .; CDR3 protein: CASSPNRGYTDTQYF; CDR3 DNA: TGTGCCAGCAGCCCAAATCGGGGGTACACAGATACGCAGTATTTT
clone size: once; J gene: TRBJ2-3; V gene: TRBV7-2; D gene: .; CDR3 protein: CASSSVDTQYF; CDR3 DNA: TGTGCCAGCAGCTCTGTAGATACGCAGTATTTT
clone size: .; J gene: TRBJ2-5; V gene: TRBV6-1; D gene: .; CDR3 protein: CASSELGLQGETQYF; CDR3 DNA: TGTGCCAGCAGTGAACTTGGGCTACAGGGAGAGACCCAGTACTTC
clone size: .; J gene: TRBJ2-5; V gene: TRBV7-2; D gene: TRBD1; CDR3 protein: CASSFQGAEETQYF; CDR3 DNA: TGTGCCAGCAGCTTTCAGGGGGCAGAAGAGACCCAGTACTTC
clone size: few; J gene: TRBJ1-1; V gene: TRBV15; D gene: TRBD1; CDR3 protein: CATSRVRGTGVGNTEAFF; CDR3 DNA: TGTGCCACCAGCAGAGTGAGGGGGACAGGGGTTGGGAACACTGAAGCTTTCTTT
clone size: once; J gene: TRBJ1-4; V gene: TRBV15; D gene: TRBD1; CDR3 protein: CATSRAGQGNEKLFF; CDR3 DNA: TGTGCCACCAGCAGAGCGGGACAGGGTAATGAAAAACTGTTTTTT
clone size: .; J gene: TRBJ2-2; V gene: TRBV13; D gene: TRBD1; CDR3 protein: CASSPGTGRTGELFF; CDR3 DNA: TGTGCCAGCAGCCCCGGGACAGGGAGGACCGGGGAGCTGTTTTTT